Below are 25 T cell receptor beta chains sequenced from a single sample in a study of Graves' ophthalmopathy and Graves' hyperthyroidism. The TCR beta CDR3 regions underwent amplification from RNA transcripts. RT-PCR was first run with HTBI primers, then multiplex PCR in a second round. MiXCR was run by TCRdb on the multiplex PCR reads, yielding one entry per CDR3 protein. This table holds a few hundred thousand distinct CDR3 sequences, roughly 21% found once. Sequencing was performed on peripheral blood. These TCRs come from a woman in her 50s with Graves' ophthalmopathy.

Ten or more counts support this clonotype. CDR3 DNA: TGTGCCAGCATACAGGGACGCGCTGAAGCTTTCTTT. It yields the protein CASIQGRAEAFF. This chain links TRBV12-3 or TRBV12-4 with TRBJ1-1; TRBD1 is a possible D gene (6 bases). The CDR3 covers 12 residues. The V end lost 7 bases, the J end lost 6 bases, and 12 bases lay between the germline ends.

This clonotype is a singleton in its sample. This sequence may be a read error, since a much larger clone differs from it by one base. The chain is built from TRBV6-5 and TRBJ1-2; perhaps TRBD1 as D (6 bases). Germline V gene sequence: CDR1 MNHEY, CDR2 SVGAGI. This CDR3 contains 15 residues. The CDR3 nucleotides read TGTGCCAGCGGTTACCCGACAGGCGGCAACTATGGCTACACCTTC. Residues: CASGYPTGGNYGYTF.

This clonotype was seen ten or more times. The chain is built from TRBV11-2 and TRBJ2-5; 9 bases line up with TRBD1. Germline lookup yields CDR1 SGHAT and CDR2 FQNNGV. The V gene end was trimmed by 5 bases and the J gene end by 5 bases; junction bases not matched to a gene: 9. The CDR3 sequence is 15 residues long. The CDR3 DNA reads as TGTGCCAGCAGCCTGGACAGGGGATGGCGTGAGACCCAGTACTTC. Translating it yields CASSLDRGWRETQYF.

The sample holds many counts of this clonotype. This rearrangement joins TRBV2 to TRBJ2-5; D tentatively reads TRBD1 or TRBD2 (5 bases each). This CDR3 has 18 amino acids. V was pared by 2 bases and J by 1 base, with 20 bases between. Germline lookup yields CDR1 SNHLY and CDR2 FYNNEI. CDR3 sequence reads: CASSERAASPGPQETQYF. In DNA, the CDR3 is TGTGCCAGCAGTGAACGGGCAGCGTCTCCGGGACCCCAAGAGACCCAGTACTTC.

This clonotype is a singleton in its sample. V usage is TRBV20-1 and J usage is TRBJ2-2; D is perhaps TRBD1 (5 bases). V shed 2 bases and J shed 3 bases, with 16 bases lying between them. The germline gives CDR1 DFQATT, CDR2 SNEGSKA (reference sequence). The CDR3 has 16 amino acids. The CDR3 sequence is CSARMPRTSYTGELFF. The CDR3 bases are TGCAGTGCTAGAATGCCAAGGACATCGTACACCGGGGAGCTGTTTTTT.

The sample holds many counts of this clonotype. This rearrangement joins TRBV11-2 to TRBJ2-5; D is possibly TRBD1 (5 bases). There are 14 residues in the CDR3. CDR1 SGHAT and CDR2 FQNNGV come from the germline V gene. The germline V and J ends were trimmed by 2 bases and 1 base, with 8 bases remaining between them. The CDR3: CASSLIRVQETQYF. CDR3 DNA sequence: TGTGCCAGCAGCTTAATCAGGGTCCAAGAGACCCAGTACTTC.

Many counts were recorded for this clonotype. The gene calls are TRBV7-2 and TRBJ1-1, with D tentatively TRBD1 (5 bases). Germline CDR1 reads SGHTA; CDR2 reads FQGNSA. Deletions cut 5 bases from V and 13 bases from J, with 26 bases between. The CDR3 is 15 residues long. The CDR3 reads CASSPGHTRPTWGFF. CDR3 bases: TGTGCCAGCAGCCCAGGACACACCCGGCCTACTTGGGGTTTCTTT.

This clonotype was counted at least ten times. The chain employs TRBV4-1 and TRBJ2-5; 8 nucleotides agree with TRBD1. This CDR3 spans 20 amino acids. Trimming removed 4 bases from V and 0 bases from J; junction bases left unmatched: 19. Germline V gene sequence: CDR1 MGHRA, CDR2 YSYEKL. CDR3 amino acids: CASSRRNYPGQVSYQETQYF. For the CDR3, the DNA is TGCGCCAGCAGCCGACGAAATTATCCGGGACAGGTCTCGTACCAAGAGACCCAGTACTTC.

CDR3 protein: CASSLGRTGLGANVLTF. CDR3 nucleotide sequence: TGCGCCAGCAGCTTGGGTAGGACAGGTCTGGGGGCCAACGTCCTGACTTTC. The genes are TRBV5-1 and TRBJ2-6; 7 bases fit TRBD1. After removal of 0 bases from V and 4 bases from J, the junction contained 7 bases not matched to a gene. CDR1 is SGHRS and CDR2 is YFSETQ in the germline V gene. CDR3 length: 17 residues.

This clonotype was seen many times. CDR3 residues: CASSLYVQGAEAFF. The CDR3 DNA reads as TGCGCCAGCAGCTTGTATGTACAGGGGGCTGAAGCTTTCTTT. This sequence joins TRBV5-1 and TRBJ1-1, with 8 bases identical to TRBD1. CDR1 is SGHRS and CDR2 is YFSETQ in the germline V gene. The CDR3 is made up of 14 amino acids. V was clipped by 1 base and J by 6 bases; unmatched bases: 5.

The J gene is TRBJ1-1, the V gene TRBV6-1; D remains ambiguous. V was trimmed by 2 bases and J by 7 bases, leaving 14 bases between them. This CDR3 spans 14 amino acids. Germline V CDR1 and CDR2: MNHNS, SASEGT. CDR3 in DNA: TGTGCCAGCAGTGAATCGTCGTGGTCCAGTGAAGCTTTCTTT. The encoded protein is CASSESSWSSEAFF.

Concerning this clonotype itself: Germline is not matched at one junction end, which may reflect a read error. The V and J genes are TRBV18 and TRBJ2-3, with a weak D call TRBD2 (5 bases). The CDR3 contains 13 residues. The V gene's germline CDR1 is KGHSH and CDR2 LQKENI. CDR3 protein: CASSPPSEDTQCF. The CDR3 DNA is TGTGCCAGCTCACCACCCTCGGAGGATACGCAGTGTTTT.

The chain links TRBV7-2 to TRBJ2-7; the match to TRBD2 covers 11 bases. The germline gives CDR1 SGHTA, CDR2 FQGNSA. Germline trimming cut 5 bases from V and 4 bases from J; bases unmatched to any gene: 7. This CDR3 has 15 amino acids. The CDR3 region is CASSHRLAGLYEQYF. CDR3 sequence (DNA): TGTGCCAGCAGCCACCGACTAGCGGGATTGTACGAGCAGTACTTC.

This clonotype has only one observation. The J gene is TRBJ2-5, the V gene TRBV5-1, with D possibly being TRBD1 (6 bases). V lost 0 bases and J lost 4, with 16 bases in between. CDR1 and CDR2 from the germline V gene are SGHRS and YFSETQ. The CDR3 consists of 16 residues. The chain's CDR3 is CASSLGPTGLGETQYF. The CDR3, as DNA: TGCGCCAGCAGCTTGGGCCCCACAGGGTTGGGAGAGACCCAGTACTTC. Drawing the rest from reference TRBV5-1 and TRBJ2-5, the complete variable domain is KAGVTQTPRYLIKTRGQQVTLSCSPISGHRSVSWYQQTPGQGLQFLFEYFSETQRNKGNFPGRFSGRQFSNSRSEMNVSTLELGDSALYLCASSLGPTGLGETQYFGPGTRLLVL.

This clonotype appeared many times. The chain joins TRBV11-2 to TRBJ1-1; no reliable D call. The germline CDR1 and CDR2 sequences are SGHAT and FQNNGV. Trimming took 5 bases from V and 0 from J, leaving 7 bases between them. The CDR3 is 13 amino acids. CDR3 DNA sequence: TGTGCCAGCAGCCAGCGCATGAACACTGAAGCTTTCTTT. It is translated as CASSQRMNTEAFF.

This clonotype was detected many times. V gene TRBV28 combines with J gene TRBJ1-3, with 7 bases identical to TRBD1. Trimming at V came to 6 bases and at J to 0 bases, leaving 5 bases not matched to a gene. Germline V gene data show CDR1 as MDHEN and CDR2 as SYDVKM. The CDR3 has 15 residues. The CDR3 nucleotides are TGTGCCAGCAGCACGGGACAGATCTCTGGAAACACCATATATTTT. This sequence encodes CASSTGQISGNTIYF.

The chain combines TRBV6-1 with TRBJ1-1, with 8 bases lining up with TRBD1. The V gene end was trimmed by 3 bases and the J gene end by 5 bases; junction bases not matched to a gene: 2. Germline V lookup: CDR1 MNHNS, CDR2 SASEGT. The CDR3 loop spans 13 amino acids. This chain's CDR3 is CASSDYRGTEAFF. CDR3 DNA: TGTGCCAGCAGTGACTACAGGGGGACTGAAGCTTTCTTT.

To note about this clonotype: This may come from a read error, since a much larger clone is one base off. The V call is TRBV20-1, the J call TRBJ2-5; 7 bases line up with TRBD1. The CDR3 is 13 amino acids. Trimming cost V 5 bases and J 5 bases; bases outside gene matches: 8. The germline V gene has CDR1 DFQATT and CDR2 SNEGSKA (reference sequence). As DNA, the CDR3 is TGCAGTGCTGAGGGCAGGGGGTCCGAGACCCAGTACTTC. Its protein product is CSAEGRGSETQYF.

This clonotype was recorded many times. CDR3 loop: CASSQGHRAGANVLTF. CDR3 sequence (DNA): TGTGCCAGCAGCCAGGGCCACCGGGCTGGGGCCAACGTCCTGACTTTC. The chain joins TRBV2 to TRBJ2-6; D perhaps matches TRBD1 (5 bases). The CDR3 consists of 16 residues. The germline V gene has CDR1 SNHLY and CDR2 FYNNEI. V lost 6 bases and J lost 2, with 14 bases in between.

The J gene is TRBJ2-5, the V gene TRBV5-8; D may match TRBD1 or TRBD2 (5 bases each). CDR1 is SGHTS and CDR2 is YDEGEE in the germline V gene. V was cut by 6 bases and J by 0 bases, with 15 bases left in between. The CDR3 runs 15 residues. The CDR3 sequence is CASTTGTHYQETQYF. CDR3 coding DNA: TGTGCCAGCACCACCGGGACCCACTACCAAGAGACCCAGTACTTC. The full variable domain, with the rest looked up from reference TRBV5-8 and TRBJ2-5, is EAGVTQSPTHLIKTRGQQATLRCSPISGHTSVYWYQQALGLGLQFLLWYDEGEERNRGNFPPRFSGRQFPNYSSELNVNALELEDSALYLCASTTGTHYQETQYFGPGTRLLVL.

This clonotype was counted a single time. The genes are TRBV12-3 or TRBV12-4 and TRBJ2-7, with TRBD1 identical over 10 bases. Trimming at V came to 6 bases and at J to 1 base, leaving 3 bases not matched to a gene. The CDR3 contains 14 residues. The CDR3 loop is CASRTGGESYEQYF. CDR3 nucleotides: TGTGCCAGCAGGACAGGGGGCGAATCCTACGAGCAGTACTTC.

This clonotype was detected ten times or more. This chain joins TRBV9 and TRBJ2-7; TRBD1 agrees at 7 bases. This CDR3 spans 15 amino acids. With 3 bases clipped from V and 3 bases from J, the junction kept 9 bases outside the gene matches. Germline V gene sequence: CDR1 SGDLS, CDR2 YYNGEE. CDR3 nucleotides: TGTGCCAGCAGCGAAGGTGGGGCAGGGGGCTACGAGCAGTACTTC. It translates to CASSEGGAGGYEQYF. Using reference TRBV9 and TRBJ2-7 for the parts outside the CDR3, the full variable domain is DSGVTQTPKHLITATGQRVTLRCSPRSGDLSVYWYQQSLDQGLQFLIQYYNGEERAKGNILERFSAQQFPDLHSELNLSSLELGDSALYFCASSEGGAGGYEQYFGPGTRLTVT.

This clonotype has ten or more counts. The V and J genes are TRBV30 and TRBJ1-1; D is unresolved. The CDR3 totals 13 residues. Trimming removed 2 bases at V and 0 bases at J, with 7 bases between. CDR1 and CDR2 (germline): GTSNPN, SVGIG (reference sequence). As DNA, the CDR3 is TGTGCCTGGAGTTTGAACGTGAACACTGAAGCTTTCTTT. Its translation: CAWSLNVNTEAFF.

Many counts were recorded for this clonotype. The chain links TRBV12-3 or TRBV12-4 to TRBJ2-5, with TRBD2 as a possible D gene (7 bases). The V end lost 6 bases, the J end lost 5 bases, and 19 bases lay between the germline ends. The CDR3 covers 15 residues. CDR3 coding DNA: TGTGCCAGCAGCGAAGGGGGGGGGTCCGGTGAGACCCAGTACTTC. Translating it yields CASSEGGGSGETQYF.

In this sample, this clonotype turned up a few times. The chain employs TRBV3-1 and TRBJ1-6; D unclear. From germline, CDR1 is LGHDT and CDR2 YNNKEL (reference sequence). This CDR3 comprises 17 residues. Trimming shortened V by 4 bases and J by 4 bases, and 17 bases separated the two germline ends. The CDR3 here is CASSPSAGRTYNSPLHF. The CDR3 DNA sequence: TGTGCCAGCAGCCCCTCCGCCGGGCGGACTTATAATTCACCCCTCCACTTT. The complete variable domain, with remaining parts taken from reference TRBV3-1 and TRBJ1-6, reads DTAVSQTPKYLVTQMGNDKSIKCEQNLGHDTMYWYKQDSKKFLKIMFSYNNKELIINETVPNRFSPKSPDKAHLNLHINSLELGDSAVYFCASSPSAGRTYNSPLHFGNGTRLTVT.